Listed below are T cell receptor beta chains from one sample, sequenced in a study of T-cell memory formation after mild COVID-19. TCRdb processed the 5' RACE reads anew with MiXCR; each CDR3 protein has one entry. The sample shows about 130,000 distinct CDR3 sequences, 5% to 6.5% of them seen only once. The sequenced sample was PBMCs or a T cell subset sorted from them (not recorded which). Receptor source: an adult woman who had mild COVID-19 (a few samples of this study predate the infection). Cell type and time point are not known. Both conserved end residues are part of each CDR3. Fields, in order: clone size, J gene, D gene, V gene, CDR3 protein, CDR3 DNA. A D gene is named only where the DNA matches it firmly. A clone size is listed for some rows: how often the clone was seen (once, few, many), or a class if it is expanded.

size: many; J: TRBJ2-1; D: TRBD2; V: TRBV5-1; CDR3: CASSFLAGGLNEQFF; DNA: TGCGCCAGCAGCTTTCTAGCGGGGGGACTCAATGAGCAGTTCTTC
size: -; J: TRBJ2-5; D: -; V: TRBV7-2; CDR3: CASSRAGVTETQYF; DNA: TGTGCCAGCAGCCGAGCAGGGGTCACAGAGACCCAGTACTTC
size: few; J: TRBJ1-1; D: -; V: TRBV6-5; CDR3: CASSEGHAAFF; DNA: TGTGCCAGCAGTGAGGGGCACGCGGCTTTCTTT
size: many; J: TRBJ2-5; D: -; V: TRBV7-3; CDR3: CASSAHGARETQYF; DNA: TGTGCCAGCAGCGCCCATGGGGCAAGGGAGACCCAGTACTTC
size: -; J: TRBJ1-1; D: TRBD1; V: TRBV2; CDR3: CASSQQGSTEAFF; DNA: TGTGCCAGCAGCCAACAGGGGAGCACTGAAGCTTTCTTT
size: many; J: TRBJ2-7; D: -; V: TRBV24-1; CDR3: CATSDWQGREQYF; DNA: TGTGCCACCAGTGATTGGCAGGGTAGAGAGCAGTACTTC
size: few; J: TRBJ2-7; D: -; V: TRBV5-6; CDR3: CASSSYHEQYF; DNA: TGTGCCAGCAGCTCGTACCACGAGCAGTACTTC
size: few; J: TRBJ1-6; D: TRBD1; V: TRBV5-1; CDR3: CASSSGDRANSPLHF; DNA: TGCGCCAGCAGCTCCGGGGACAGGGCGAATTCACCCCTCCACTTT
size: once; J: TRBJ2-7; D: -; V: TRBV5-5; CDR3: CASRMVGGGYEQYF; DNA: TGTGCCAGCAGGATGGTCGGAGGCGGTTACGAGCAGTACTTC
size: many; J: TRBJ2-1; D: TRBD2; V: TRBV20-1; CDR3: CSARVSSGGGDEQFF; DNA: TGCAGTGCTAGAGTGTCTAGCGGGGGGGGTGATGAGCAGTTCTTC
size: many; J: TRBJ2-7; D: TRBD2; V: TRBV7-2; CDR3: CASSLELAGVPEQYF; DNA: TGTGCCAGCAGCTTAGAGCTAGCGGGAGTTCCAGAGCAGTACTTC
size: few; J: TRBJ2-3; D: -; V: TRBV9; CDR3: CASSVVQSGDTQYF; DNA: TGTGCCAGCAGCGTAGTCCAATCGGGAGATACGCAGTATTTT
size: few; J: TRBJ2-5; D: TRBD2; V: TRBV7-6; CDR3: CASSSSGLASETQYF; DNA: TGTGCCAGCAGCTCCTCGGGACTAGCGTCAGAGACCCAGTACTTC
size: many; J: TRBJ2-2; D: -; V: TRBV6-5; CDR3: CASSRNTGELFF; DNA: TGTGCCAGCAGCAGGAACACCGGGGAGCTGTTTTTT
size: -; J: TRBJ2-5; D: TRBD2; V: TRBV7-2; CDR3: CASSLREEETQYF; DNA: TGTGCCAGCAGCTTACGGGAGGAAGAGACCCAGTACTTC
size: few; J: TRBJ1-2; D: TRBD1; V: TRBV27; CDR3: CASSPRQGLRGYTF; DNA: TGTGCCAGCAGTCCCCGACAGGGCCTAAGAGGCTACACCTTC
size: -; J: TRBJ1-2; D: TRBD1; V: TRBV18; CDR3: CASSPRTGVDYGYTF; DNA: TGTGCCAGCTCACCGCGGACAGGGGTGGACTATGGCTACACCTTC
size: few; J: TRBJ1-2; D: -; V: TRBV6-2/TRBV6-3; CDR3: CASSGPTANYGYTF; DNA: TGTGCCAGCAGTGGGCCGACGGCAAACTATGGCTACACCTTC
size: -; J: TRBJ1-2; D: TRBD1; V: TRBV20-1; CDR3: CSARPTGTGNYGYTF; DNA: TGCAGTGCTAGACCAACCGGGACAGGCAACTATGGCTACACCTTC
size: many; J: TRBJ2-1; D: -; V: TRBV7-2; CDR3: CASSSGHRSSYNEQFF; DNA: TGTGCCAGCAGCTCGGGACACCGGAGCTCCTACAATGAGCAGTTCTTC
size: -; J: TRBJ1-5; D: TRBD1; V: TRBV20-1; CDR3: CSATRTGESNQPQHF; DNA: TGCAGTGCAACACGGACAGGGGAAAGCAATCAGCCCCAGCATTTT
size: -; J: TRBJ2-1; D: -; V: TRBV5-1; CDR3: CASSLETGPNEQFF; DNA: TGCGCCAGCAGCTTGGAAACAGGCCCGAATGAGCAGTTCTTC
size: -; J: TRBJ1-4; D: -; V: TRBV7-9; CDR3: CASSLGLAGIQKLFF; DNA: TGTGCCAGCAGCTTAGGATTGGCCGGTATTCAAAAACTGTTTTTT
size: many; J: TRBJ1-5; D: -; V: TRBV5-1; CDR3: CASSLVGNQPQHF; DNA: TGCGCCAGCAGCTTGGTTGGGAATCAGCCCCAGCATTTT
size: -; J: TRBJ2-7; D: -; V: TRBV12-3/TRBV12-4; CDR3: CASSLSFVEQYF; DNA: TGTGCCAGCAGTTTATCCTTCGTGGAGCAGTACTTC
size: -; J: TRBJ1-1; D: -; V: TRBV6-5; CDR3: CASSYSIGRANTEAFF; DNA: TGTGCCAGCAGTTACTCGATAGGCAGGGCGAACACTGAAGCTTTCTTT
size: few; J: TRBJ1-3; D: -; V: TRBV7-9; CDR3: CASSSRPNSGNTIYF; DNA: TGTGCCAGCAGCTCTAGACCGAACTCTGGAAACACCATATATTTT
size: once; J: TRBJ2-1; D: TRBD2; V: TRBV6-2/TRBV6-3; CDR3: CASSRDYLYNEQFF; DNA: TGTGCCAGCAGTCGGGACTACCTCTACAATGAGCAGTTCTTC
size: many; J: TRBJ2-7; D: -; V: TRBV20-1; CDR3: CSARGRLESAWSSYEQYF; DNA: TGCAGTGCTAGAGGGCGACTAGAAAGTGCCTGGAGCTCCTACGAGCAGTACTTC
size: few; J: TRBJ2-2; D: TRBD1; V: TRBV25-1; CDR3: CASSELGRTGRDGTGELFF; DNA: TGTGCCAGCAGTGAATTGGGACGGACAGGGCGAGATGGGACCGGGGAGCTGTTTTTT
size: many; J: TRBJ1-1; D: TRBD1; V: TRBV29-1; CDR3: CSVEAGQGQWSNLNTEAFF; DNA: TGCAGCGTTGAAGCGGGACAGGGGCAATGGTCCAACCTGAACACTGAAGCTTTCTTT
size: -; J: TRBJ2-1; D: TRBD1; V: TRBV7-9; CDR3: CASSARDRDYNEQFF; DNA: TGTGCCAGCAGCGCCCGGGACAGGGACTACAATGAGCAGTTCTTC
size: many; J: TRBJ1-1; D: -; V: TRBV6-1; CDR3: CASPKEVNTEAFF; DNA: TGTGCCTCCCCCAAGGAGGTGAACACTGAAGCTTTCTTT
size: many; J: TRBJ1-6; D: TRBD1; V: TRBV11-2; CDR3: CASSLGQGRNSPLHF; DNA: TGTGCCAGCAGCTTAGGACAGGGACGTAATTCACCCCTCCACTTT
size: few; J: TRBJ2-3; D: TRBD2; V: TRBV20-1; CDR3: CSASGGAPDTQYF; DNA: TGCAGTGCTAGCGGGGGGGCACCAGATACGCAGTATTTT
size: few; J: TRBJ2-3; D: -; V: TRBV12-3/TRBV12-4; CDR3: CASSFTRALDTQYF; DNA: TGTGCCAGCAGTTTCACTAGAGCCCTAGATACGCAGTATTTT
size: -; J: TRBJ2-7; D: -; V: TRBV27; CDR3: CASSLSFRGTYEQYF; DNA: TGTGCCAGCAGTTTATCCTTCCGGGGGACCTACGAGCAGTACTTC
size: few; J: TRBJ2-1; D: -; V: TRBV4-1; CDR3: CASSGHPWGEQFF; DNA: TGCGCCAGCAGCGGTCACCCCTGGGGTGAGCAGTTCTTC
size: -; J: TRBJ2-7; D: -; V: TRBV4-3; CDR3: CASRQVAGASYEQYF; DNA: TGCGCCAGCAGACAAGTGGCAGGGGCCTCCTACGAGCAGTACTTC
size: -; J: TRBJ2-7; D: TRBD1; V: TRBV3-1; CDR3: CASSPPLTGTGSGEQYF; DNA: TGTGCCAGCAGCCCCCCGCTTACCGGGACAGGGTCTGGCGAGCAGTACTTC
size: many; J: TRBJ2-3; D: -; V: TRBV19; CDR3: CASSSRASTDTQYF; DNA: TGTGCCAGTAGTAGCAGGGCAAGCACAGATACGCAGTATTTT
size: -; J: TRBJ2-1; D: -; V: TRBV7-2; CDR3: CASFQNPGSEQFF; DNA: TGTGCCAGCTTTCAAAACCCAGGTTCTGAGCAGTTCTTC
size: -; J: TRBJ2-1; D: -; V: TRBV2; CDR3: CASSLRVVVYNEQFF; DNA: TGTGCCAGCAGTCTCCGGGTTGTAGTCTACAATGAGCAGTTCTTC
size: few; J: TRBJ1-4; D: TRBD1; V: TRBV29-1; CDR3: CSVPRHRGDEKLFF; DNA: TGCAGCGTTCCACGTCACAGGGGGGATGAAAAACTGTTTTTT
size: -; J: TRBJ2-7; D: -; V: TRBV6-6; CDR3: CASRRQDFSYEQYF; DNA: TGTGCCAGCAGGCGACAGGATTTCTCCTACGAGCAGTACTTC